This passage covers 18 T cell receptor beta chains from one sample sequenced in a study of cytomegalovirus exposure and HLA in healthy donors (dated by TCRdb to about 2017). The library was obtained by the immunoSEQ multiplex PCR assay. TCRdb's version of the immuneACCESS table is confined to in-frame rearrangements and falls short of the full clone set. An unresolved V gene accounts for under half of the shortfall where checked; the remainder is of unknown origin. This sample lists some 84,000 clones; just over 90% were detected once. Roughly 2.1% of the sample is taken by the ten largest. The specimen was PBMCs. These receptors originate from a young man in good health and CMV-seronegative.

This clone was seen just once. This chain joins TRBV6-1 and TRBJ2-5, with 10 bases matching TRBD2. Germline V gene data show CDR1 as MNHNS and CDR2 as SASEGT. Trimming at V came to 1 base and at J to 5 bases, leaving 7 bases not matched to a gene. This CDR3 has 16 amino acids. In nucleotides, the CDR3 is TGTGCCAGCAGTGAAGGGTCTAGCGGGAGTTGGGAGACCCAGTACTTC. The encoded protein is CASSEGSSGSWETQYF.

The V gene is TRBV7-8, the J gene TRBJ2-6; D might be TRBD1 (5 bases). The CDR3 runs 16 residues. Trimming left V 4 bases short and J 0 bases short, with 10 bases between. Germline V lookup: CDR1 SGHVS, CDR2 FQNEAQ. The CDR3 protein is CASSSGLPSGANVLTF. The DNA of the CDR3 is TGTGCCAGCAGCTCAGGGCTCCCCTCTGGGGCCAACGTCCTGACTTTC.

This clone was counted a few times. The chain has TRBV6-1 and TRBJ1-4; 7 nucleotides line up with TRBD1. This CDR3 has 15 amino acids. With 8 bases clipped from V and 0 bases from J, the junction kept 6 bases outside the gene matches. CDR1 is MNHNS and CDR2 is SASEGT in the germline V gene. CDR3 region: CASGQTGSTNEKLFF. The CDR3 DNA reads TGTGCCAGCGGACAGACAGGGTCAACTAATGAAAAACTGTTTTTT.

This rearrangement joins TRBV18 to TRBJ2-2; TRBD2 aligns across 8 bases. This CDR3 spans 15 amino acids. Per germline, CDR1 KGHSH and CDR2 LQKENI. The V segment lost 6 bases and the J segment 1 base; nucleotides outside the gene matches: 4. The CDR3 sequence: CASSFTSGNTGELFF. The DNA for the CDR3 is TGTGCCAGCTCTTTTACTAGCGGGAACACCGGGGAGCTGTTTTTT. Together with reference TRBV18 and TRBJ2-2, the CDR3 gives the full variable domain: NAGVMQNPRHLVRRRGQEARLRCSPMKGHSHVYWYRQLPEEGLKFMVYLQKENIIDESGMPKERFSAEFPKEGPSILRIQQVVRGDSAAYFCASSFTSGNTGELFFGEGSRLTVL.

CDR3 loop: CASSVGSAVTEAFF. CDR3 DNA: TGTGCCAGCAGTGTTGGGAGTGCCGTCACTGAAGCTTTCTTT. The chain uses TRBV27 and TRBJ1-1; D is unclear. Germline V gene sequence: CDR1 MNHEY, CDR2 SMNVEV (reference sequence). The CDR3 covers 14 residues. Trimming removed 5 bases from V and 4 bases from J, with 14 bases in between.

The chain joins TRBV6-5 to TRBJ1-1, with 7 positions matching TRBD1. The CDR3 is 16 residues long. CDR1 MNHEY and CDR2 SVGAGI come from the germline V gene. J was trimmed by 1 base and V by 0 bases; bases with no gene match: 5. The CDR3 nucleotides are TGTGCCAGCAGTTACTCTCCACAGGGGAAGAACACTGAAGCTTTCTTT. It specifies CASSYSPQGKNTEAFF.

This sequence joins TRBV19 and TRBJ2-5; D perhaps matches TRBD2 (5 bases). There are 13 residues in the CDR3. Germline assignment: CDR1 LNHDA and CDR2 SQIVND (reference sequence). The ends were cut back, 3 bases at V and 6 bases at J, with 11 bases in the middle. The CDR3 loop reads CASSIGVGKTQYF. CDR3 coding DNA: TGTGCCAGTAGTATCGGGGTTGGGAAGACCCAGTACTTC.

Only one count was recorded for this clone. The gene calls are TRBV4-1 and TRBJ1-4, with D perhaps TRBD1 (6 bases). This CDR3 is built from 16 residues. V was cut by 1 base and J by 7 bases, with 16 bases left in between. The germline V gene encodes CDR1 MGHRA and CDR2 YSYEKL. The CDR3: CASSQVPGDGGEKLFF. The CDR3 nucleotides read TGCGCCAGCAGCCAAGTCCCAGGGGATGGTGGTGAAAAACTGTTTTTT.

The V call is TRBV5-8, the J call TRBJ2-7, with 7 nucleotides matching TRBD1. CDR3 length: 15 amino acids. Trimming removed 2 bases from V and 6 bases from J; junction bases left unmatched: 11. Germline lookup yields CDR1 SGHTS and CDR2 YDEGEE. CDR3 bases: TGTGCCAGCAGCTTCATACCGGGACAGCCTGGCGAGCAGTACTTC. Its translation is CASSFIPGQPGEQYF.

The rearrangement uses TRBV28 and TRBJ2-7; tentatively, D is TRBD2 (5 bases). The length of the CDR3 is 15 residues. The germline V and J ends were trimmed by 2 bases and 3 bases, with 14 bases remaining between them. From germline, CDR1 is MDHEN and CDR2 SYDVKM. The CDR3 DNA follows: TGTGCCAGCAGTTTAGTTCAAGAGGGCCTCTACGAGCAGTACTTC. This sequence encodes CASSLVQEGLYEQYF.

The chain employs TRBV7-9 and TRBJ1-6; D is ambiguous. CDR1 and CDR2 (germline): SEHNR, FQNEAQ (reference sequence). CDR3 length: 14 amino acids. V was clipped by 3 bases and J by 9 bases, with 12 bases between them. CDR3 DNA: TGTGCCAGCAGCTTCGCCGAGATTGGTTCACCCCTCCACTTT. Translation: CASSFAEIGSPLHF.

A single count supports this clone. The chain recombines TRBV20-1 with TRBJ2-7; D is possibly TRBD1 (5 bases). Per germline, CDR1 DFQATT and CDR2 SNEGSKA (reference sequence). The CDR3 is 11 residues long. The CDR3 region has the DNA TGCAGCGTAGTGAGGACATACGAGCAGTACTTC. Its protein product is CSVVRTYEQYF.

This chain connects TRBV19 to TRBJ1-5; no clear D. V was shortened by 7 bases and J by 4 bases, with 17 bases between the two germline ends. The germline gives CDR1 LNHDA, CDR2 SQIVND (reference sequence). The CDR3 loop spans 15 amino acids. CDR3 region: CASNLPGGSNQPQHF. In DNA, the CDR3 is TGTGCCAGTAATCTCCCGGGAGGTTCAAATCAGCCCCAGCATTTT. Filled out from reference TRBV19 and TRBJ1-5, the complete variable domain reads DGGITQSPKYLFRKEGQNVTLSCEQNLNHDAMYWYRQDPGQGLRLIYYSQIVNDFQKGDIAEGYSVSREKKESFPLTVTSAQKNPTAFYLCASNLPGGSNQPQHFGDGTRLSIL.

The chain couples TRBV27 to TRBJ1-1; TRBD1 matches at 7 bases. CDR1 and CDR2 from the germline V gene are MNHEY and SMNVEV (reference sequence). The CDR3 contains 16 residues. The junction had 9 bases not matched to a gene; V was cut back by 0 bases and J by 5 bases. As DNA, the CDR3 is TGTGCCAGCAGTTTATCGTCTGATCCAGGGGGGACTGAAGCTTTCTTT. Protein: CASSLSSDPGGTEAFF.

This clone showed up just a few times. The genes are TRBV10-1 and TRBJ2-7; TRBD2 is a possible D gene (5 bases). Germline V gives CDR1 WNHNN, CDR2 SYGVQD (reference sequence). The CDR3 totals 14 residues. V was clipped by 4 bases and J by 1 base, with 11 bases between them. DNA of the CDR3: TGCGCCAGCAGTGCCCACCGGGATTCCTACGAGCAGTACTTC. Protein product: CASSAHRDSYEQYF.

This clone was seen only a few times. CDR3 DNA sequence: TGTGCCAGCAGCTTCGGAGGAACAGGGGTATATGGCTACACCTTC. It translates to CASSFGGTGVYGYTF. The chain is built from TRBV11-2 and TRBJ1-2; 7 nucleotides line up with TRBD1. This CDR3 has 15 amino acids. Per the germline V gene, CDR1 is SGHAT and CDR2 is FQNNGV. V gave up 3 bases and J gave up 5 bases; unmatched junction bases: 9.

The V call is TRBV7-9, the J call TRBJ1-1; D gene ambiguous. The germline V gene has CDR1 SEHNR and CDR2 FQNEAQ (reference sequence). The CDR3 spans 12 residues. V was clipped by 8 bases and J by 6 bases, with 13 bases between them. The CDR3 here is CASSRWASEAFF. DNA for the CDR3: TGTGCCAGCTCTCGGTGGGCTTCTGAAGCTTTCTTT.

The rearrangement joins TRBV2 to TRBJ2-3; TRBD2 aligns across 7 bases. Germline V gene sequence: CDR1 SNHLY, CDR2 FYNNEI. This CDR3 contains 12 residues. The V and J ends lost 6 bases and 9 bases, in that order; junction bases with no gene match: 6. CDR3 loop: CASRTAGETQYF. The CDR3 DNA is TGTGCCAGCAGAACCGCGGGGGAGACGCAGTATTTT.